This T cell receptor (beta chain) originates from a study of cytomegalovirus exposure and HLA in healthy donors. V shed 4 bases and J shed 8 bases, with 13 bases lying between them. The germline V gene encodes CDR1 SGHRS and CDR2 YFSETQ. The CDR3 is 14 amino acids. The PCR employed 60 Vbeta primers together with 13 Jbeta primers. This table comes from immunoSEQ multiplex PCR, and its TCRdb copy is limited to in-frame clones, with some not included. The sample shows around 160,000 clones, around 75% of them seen only once. Source material: PBMCs. The rearrangement links TRBV5-1 to TRBJ2-6, with D perhaps TRBD1 (5 bases). The clonotype was recovered from a middle-aged woman in good health and CMV-seropositive. In DNA form, the CDR3 reads TGCGCCAGCAGCCTGGAGACAGATTCCAACGTCCTGACTTTC. It translates to CASSLETDSNVLTF.